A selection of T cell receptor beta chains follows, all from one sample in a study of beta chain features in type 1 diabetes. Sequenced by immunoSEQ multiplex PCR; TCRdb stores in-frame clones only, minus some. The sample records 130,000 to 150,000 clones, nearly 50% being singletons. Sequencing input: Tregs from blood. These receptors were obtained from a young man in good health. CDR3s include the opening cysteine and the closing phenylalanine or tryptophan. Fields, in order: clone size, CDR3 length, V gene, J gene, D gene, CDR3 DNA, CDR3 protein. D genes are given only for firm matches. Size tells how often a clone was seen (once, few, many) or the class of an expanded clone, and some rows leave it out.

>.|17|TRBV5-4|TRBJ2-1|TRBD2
TGTGCCAGCAGTCATCAAAAAAGGCTAGCGGGAGGAAATGAGCAGTTCTTC
CASSHQKRLAGGNEQFF
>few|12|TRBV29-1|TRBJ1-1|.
TGCAGCGTGCGGGGGTCGAACACTGAAGCTTTCTTT
CSVRGSNTEAFF
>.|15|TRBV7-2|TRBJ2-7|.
TGTGCCAGCAGCTCCCGGACAGTGGGGAACTACGAGCAGTACTTC
CASSSRTVGNYEQYF
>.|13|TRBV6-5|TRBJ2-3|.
TGTGCCAGCACGTGGGAGCTCAGCGGTACGCAGTATTTT
CASTWELSGTQYF
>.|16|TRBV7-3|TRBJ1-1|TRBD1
TGTGCCAGCAGCTTAACGTTGGGACAGGGGATTAATGAAGCTTTCTTT
CASSLTLGQGINEAFF
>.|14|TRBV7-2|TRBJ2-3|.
TGTGCCAGCAGCTTCAGGCAGATCACAGATACGCAGTATTTT
CASSFRQITDTQYF
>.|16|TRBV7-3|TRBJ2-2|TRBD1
TGTGCCAGCAGCCCCTATTGGACAGGGGCCACCGGGGAGCTGTTTTTT
CASSPYWTGATGELFF
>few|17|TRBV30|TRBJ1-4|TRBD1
TGTGCCTGGAGCAACCCGAGAGACAGGGGAGTTAATGAAAAACTGTTTTTT
CAWSNPRDRGVNEKLFF
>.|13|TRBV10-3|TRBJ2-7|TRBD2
TGTGCCATCAGTGTTAGCGGGAGGGCTGATCAGTACTTC
CAISVSGRADQYF
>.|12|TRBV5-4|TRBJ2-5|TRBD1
TGTGCCAGCAGCTCGGCTCCGGGACAGGCGTACTTC
CASSSAPGQAYF
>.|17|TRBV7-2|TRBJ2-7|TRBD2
TGTGCCAGCAGCCCCATGGGGGGGACTAGCCTTCACTACGAGCAGTACTTC
CASSPMGGTSLHYEQYF
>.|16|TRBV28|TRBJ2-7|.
TGTGCCAGCGGTCAAGCGTCGGACAGTACTTTGGCCAAGCAGTACTTC
CASGQASDSTLAKQYF
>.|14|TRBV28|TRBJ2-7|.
TGTGCCAGCTCGAGCGGCGGGCTCTCCTACGAGCAGTACTTC
CASSSGGLSYEQYF
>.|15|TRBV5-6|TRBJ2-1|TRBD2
TGTGCCAGCAGCTTGGTACTAGCGCCCTACAATGAGCAGTTCTTC
CASSLVLAPYNEQFF
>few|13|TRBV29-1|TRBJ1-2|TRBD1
TGCAGCGTGGTGACAGGGGAGGACTATGGCTACACCTTC
CSVVTGEDYGYTF
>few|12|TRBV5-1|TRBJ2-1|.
TGCGCCAGCAGCAGCGGACGGAATGAGCAGTTCTTC
CASSSGRNEQFF
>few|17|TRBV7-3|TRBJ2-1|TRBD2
TGTGCCAGCAGCTTCCCTAGAGGGGCTAGCGGGCGCAATGAGCAGTTCTTC
CASSFPRGASGRNEQFF
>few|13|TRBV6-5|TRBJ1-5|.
TGTGCCAGCAGAAGGGGTAGCAATCAGCCCCAGCATTTT
CASRRGSNQPQHF
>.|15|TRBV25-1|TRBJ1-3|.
TGTGCCAGCAGTGAACAGGGTGCCTCTGGAAACACCATATATTTT
CASSEQGASGNTIYF
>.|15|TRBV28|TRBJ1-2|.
TGTGCCAGCAGAATCCCTGGGGGGACCGCGGATCGCTACACCTTC
CASRIPGGTADRYTF
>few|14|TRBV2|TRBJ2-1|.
TGTGCCAGCCGCCGGGACTCCCTGAGCAATGAGCAGTTCTTC
CASRRDSLSNEQFF
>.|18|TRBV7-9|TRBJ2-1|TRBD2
TGTGCCAGCAGCTCCCTTGGCGGGCGGGGGGTTCCCTACAATGAGCAGTTCTTC
CASSSLGGRGVPYNEQFF
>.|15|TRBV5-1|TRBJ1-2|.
TGCGCCAGCAGCTTGGGGCTGGGAGGATCCTATGGCTACACCTTC
CASSLGLGGSYGYTF
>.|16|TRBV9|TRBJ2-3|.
TGTGCCAGCAGCGTAGGGATTAGCGCCAACACAGATACGCAGTATTTT
CASSVGISANTDTQYF
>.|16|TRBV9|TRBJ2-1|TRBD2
TGTGCCAGCAGCGTAGCCCTAGCGGGAGGGTACAATGAGCAGTTCTTC
CASSVALAGGYNEQFF
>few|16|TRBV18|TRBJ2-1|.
TGTGCCAGCTCACCACCCACGGGAGTGTTGCGAAATGAGCAGTTCTTC
CASSPPTGVLRNEQFF
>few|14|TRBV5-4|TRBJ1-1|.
TGTGCCAGCAGCTCGGAGGCACCGAACACTGAAGCTTTCTTT
CASSSEAPNTEAFF
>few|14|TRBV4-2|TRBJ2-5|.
TGTGCCAGCAGCCAAGAATGGGCAGAAGAGACCCAGTACTTC
CASSQEWAEETQYF
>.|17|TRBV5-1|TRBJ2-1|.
TGCGCCAGCAGCTTGGAAGGGGCCGGGAGCTCCTACAATGAGCAGTTCTTC
CASSLEGAGSSYNEQFF
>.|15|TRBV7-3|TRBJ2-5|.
TGTGCCAGCAGCCCGCGCTCCGGGTTCCAAGAGACCCAGTACTTC
CASSPRSGFQETQYF
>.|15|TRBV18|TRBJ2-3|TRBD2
TGTGCCAGCTCCCCCTCTAGCGGGAGTCCAGATACGCAGTATTTT
CASSPSSGSPDTQYF
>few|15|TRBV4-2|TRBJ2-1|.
TGTGCCAGCAGCCCTGCCGGGACAACCGACAATGAGCAGTTCTTC
CASSPAGTTDNEQFF
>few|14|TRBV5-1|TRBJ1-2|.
TGCGCCAGCAGCTTGGCCAGGGATAACTATGGCTACACCTTC
CASSLARDNYGYTF
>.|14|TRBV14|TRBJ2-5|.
TGTGCCAGCAGCTCTCTTTTGTCTCAAGAGACCCAGTACTTC
CASSSLLSQETQYF
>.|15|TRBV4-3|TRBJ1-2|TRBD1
TGCGCCAGCAGCCAAGGTTCGGGACAGGGGCATGGCTACACCTTC
CASSQGSGQGHGYTF
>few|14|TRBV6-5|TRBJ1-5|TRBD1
TGTGCCAGCAGGACAGGGGGAATCAATCAGCCCCAGCATTTT
CASRTGGINQPQHF
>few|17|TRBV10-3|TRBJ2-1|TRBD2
TGTGCCATCCTAAGACAACGGACTAGCGGGAGGGCGGATGAGCAGTTCTTC
CAILRQRTSGRADEQFF
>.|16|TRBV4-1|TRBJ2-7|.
TGCGCCAGCAGCCAAGTGGGCGGGATGAGCTCCTACGAGCAGTACTTC
CASSQVGGMSSYEQYF
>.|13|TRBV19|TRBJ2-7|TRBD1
TGTGCCAGTAGTTCGGACAGGGGGTACGAGCAGTACTTC
CASSSDRGYEQYF
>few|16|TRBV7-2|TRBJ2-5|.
TGTGCCAGCAGCGCCCAACTAATACGGCCAAGAGAGACCCAGTACTTC
CASSAQLIRPRETQYF
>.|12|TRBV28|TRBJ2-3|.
TGTGCCAGCAGTTTACCGGGAGATACGCAGTATTTT
CASSLPGDTQYF